This T cell receptor beta chain was obtained from a study of T-cell reconstitution after alpha-beta-depleted transplantation in children. This clonotype was detected only a few times. As it was prepared, the TCRbeta library received unique molecular identifiers. Each CDR3 protein gets one entry after TCRdb re-called the PCR reads with MiXCR. The sample lists 530,000 or so distinct CDR3 sequences; more than 20% were seen once. V was cut by 1 base and J by 9 bases, with 16 bases left in between. Germline values: CDR1 LGHNA, CDR2 YNFKEQ. This CDR3 region has 16 residues. The clonotype originates from a boy in the first two years of life with Wiskott-Aldrich syndrome, due to receive a stem cell transplant. The chain is built from TRBV4-2 and TRBJ1-6, with D hard to call. The sequences come from PBMCs, collected before TCRalphabeta/CD19-depleted stem cell transplant. The CDR3 reads CASSQGRAGSSSPLHF. The CDR3 DNA reads as TGTGCCAGCAGCCAAGGGAGGGCAGGATCTAGTTCACCCCTCCACTTT.